This T cell receptor (beta chain) was retrieved from a study of early T cells in non-severe SARS-CoV-2 infection. This clonotype was observed a handful of times. TCRdb reprocessed the 5' RACE reads with MiXCR, giving one entry per CDR3 protein. The sample holds fewer than 100,000 distinct CDR3 sequences, about 16% seen once. This CDR3 is 15 amino acids long. Trimming removed 3 bases from V and 3 bases from J, with 13 bases in between. Germline CDR1 and CDR2: SGDLS and YYNGEE. The material sequenced was whole blood. The receptor was isolated from an adult who was a healthcare worker with PCR-confirmed SARS-CoV-2 infection or an uninfected control (not recorded which). The J gene is TRBJ1-5, the V gene TRBV9; the D gene is possibly TRBD1 (5 bases). This CDR3 is CASSAGEGLNQPQHF. The CDR3 nucleotides read TGTGCCAGCAGCGCGGGGGAGGGGCTCAATCAGCCCCAGCATTTT.